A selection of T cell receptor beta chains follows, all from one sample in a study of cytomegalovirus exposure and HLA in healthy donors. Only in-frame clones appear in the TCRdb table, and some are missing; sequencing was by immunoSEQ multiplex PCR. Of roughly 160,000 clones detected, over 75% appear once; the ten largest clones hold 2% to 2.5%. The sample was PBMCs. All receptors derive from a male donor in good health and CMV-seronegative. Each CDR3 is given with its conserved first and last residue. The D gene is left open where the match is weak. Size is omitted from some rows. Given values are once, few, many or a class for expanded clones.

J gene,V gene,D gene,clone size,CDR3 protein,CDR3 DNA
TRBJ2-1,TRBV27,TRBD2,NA,CASSLWLAGSSYNEQFF,TGTGCCAGCAGTTTATGGCTAGCGGGAAGCTCCTACAATGAGCAGTTCTTC
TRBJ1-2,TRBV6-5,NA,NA,CASSYPTGPLYGYTF,TGTGCCAGCAGTTACCCCACAGGGCCTCTCTATGGCTACACCTTC
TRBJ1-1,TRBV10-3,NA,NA,CAISDVQNTEAFF,TGTGCCATCAGTGACGTACAGAACACTGAAGCTTTCTTT
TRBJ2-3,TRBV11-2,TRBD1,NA,CASSSSQGVLSTDTQYF,TGTGCCAGCAGCTCCTCACAGGGGGTTTTGAGCACAGATACGCAGTATTTT
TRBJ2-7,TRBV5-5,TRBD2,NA,CASSLRGGYEQYF,TGTGCCAGCAGCTTACGGGGGGGCTACGAGCAGTACTTC
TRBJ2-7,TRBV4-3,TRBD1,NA,CASSQVATGGYEQYF,TGCGCCAGCAGCCAAGTAGCCACAGGGGGCTACGAGCAGTACTTC
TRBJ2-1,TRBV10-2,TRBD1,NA,CASKEPGGNEQFF,TGCGCCAGCAAGGAGCCAGGGGGCAATGAGCAGTTCTTC
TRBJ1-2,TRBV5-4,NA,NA,CASSLAKFGYGYTF,TGTGCCAGCAGCTTGGCAAAATTCGGCTATGGCTACACCTTC
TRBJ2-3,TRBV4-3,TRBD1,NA,CASSQRGQSSTDTQYF,TGCGCCAGCAGCCAAAGGGGACAGAGTAGCACAGATACGCAGTATTTT
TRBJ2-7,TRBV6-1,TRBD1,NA,CASTRDRGTSYEQYF,TGTGCCAGCACCCGGGACAGGGGGACCTCCTACGAGCAGTACTTC
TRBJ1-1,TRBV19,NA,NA,CASSIDFGPTEAFF,TGTGCCAGTAGTATAGATTTCGGTCCCACTGAAGCTTTCTTT
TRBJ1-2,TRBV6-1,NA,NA,CASSEGGANNYGYTF,TGTGCCAGCAGTGAAGGTGGAGCCAATAACTATGGCTACACCTTC
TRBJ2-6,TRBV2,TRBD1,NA,CASKGTGASGANVLTF,TGTGCCAGCAAAGGGACAGGGGCCTCTGGGGCCAACGTCCTGACTTTC
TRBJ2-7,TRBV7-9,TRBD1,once,CASSLGTGTGGYEQYF,TGTGCCAGCAGCTTAGGAACCGGGACAGGGGGCTACGAGCAGTACTTC
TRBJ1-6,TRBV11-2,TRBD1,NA,CASSLEDRGYRNSPLHF,TGTGCCAGCAGCTTAGAGGACAGGGGCTATCGAAATTCACCCCTCCACTTT
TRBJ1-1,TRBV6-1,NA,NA,CASSRVAEAFF,TGTGCCAGCTCCCGGGTGGCTGAAGCTTTCTTT
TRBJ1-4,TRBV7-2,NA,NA,CASGESHAAANEKLFF,TGTGCCAGCGGCGAGAGCCATGCGGCGGCTAATGAAAAACTGTTTTTT
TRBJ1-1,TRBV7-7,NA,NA,CASSSPGVGHTEAFF,TGTGCCAGCAGCTCCCCGGGGGTGGGACACACTGAAGCTTTCTTT
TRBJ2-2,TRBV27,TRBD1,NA,CASSFGTGNTGELFF,TGTGCCAGCAGTTTTGGGACAGGGAACACCGGGGAGCTGTTTTTT
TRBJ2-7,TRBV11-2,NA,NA,CASSSAYEQYF,TGTGCCAGCAGCAGCGCCTACGAGCAGTACTTC
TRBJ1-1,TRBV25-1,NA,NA,CASRAGGNTEAFF,TGTGCCAGCAGAGCCGGGGGGAACACTGAAGCTTTCTTT
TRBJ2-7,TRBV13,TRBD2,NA,CASSPPGGAYEQYF,TGTGCCAGCAGCCCACCGGGGGGGGCCTACGAGCAGTACTTC
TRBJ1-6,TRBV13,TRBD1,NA,CASSLGGQGFVSPLHF,TGTGCCAGCAGCTTAGGGGGACAGGGCTTTGTTTCACCCCTCCACTTT
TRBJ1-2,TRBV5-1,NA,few,CASSLTVQRTHYGYTF,TGCGCCAGCAGCTTGACCGTACAGAGGACACACTATGGCTACACCTTC
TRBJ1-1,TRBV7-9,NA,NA,CATQALNTEAFF,TGTGCCACCCAGGCCCTGAACACTGAAGCTTTCTTT
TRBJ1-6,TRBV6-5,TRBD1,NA,CASCRGTGGSPLHF,TGTGCCAGCTGCCGGGGGACAGGAGGCTCACCCCTCCACTTT
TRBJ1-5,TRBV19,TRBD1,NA,CASSSGTANQPQHF,TGTGCCAGTAGTTCCGGGACAGCGAATCAGCCCCAGCATTTT
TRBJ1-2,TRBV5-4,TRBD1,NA,CASSYRQGLGYTF,TGTGCCAGCAGCTACCGACAGGGGCTTGGCTACACCTTC
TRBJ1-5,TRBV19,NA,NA,CATGRGTSNQPQHF,TGTGCCACCGGAAGGGGAACGAGCAATCAGCCCCAGCATTTT
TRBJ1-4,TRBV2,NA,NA,CASSEVRVANEKLFF,TGTGCCAGCAGTGAGGTCAGGGTGGCTAATGAAAAACTGTTTTTT
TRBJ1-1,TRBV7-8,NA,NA,CASSSAGGWNTEAFF,TGTGCCAGCAGCTCGGCGGGGGGGTGGAACACTGAAGCTTTCTTT
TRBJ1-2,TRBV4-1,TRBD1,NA,CASSQDLGQTHYGYTF,TGCGCCAGCAGCCAAGATTTGGGACAGACCCACTATGGCTACACCTTC
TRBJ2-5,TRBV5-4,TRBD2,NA,CASSRGLAGNLRPQYF,TGTGCCAGCAGCCGGGGACTAGCGGGGAATCTGAGACCCCAGTACTTC
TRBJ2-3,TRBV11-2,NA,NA,CASSLWKTGKADTQYF,TGTGCCAGCAGCTTATGGAAAACGGGGAAGGCAGATACGCAGTATTTT
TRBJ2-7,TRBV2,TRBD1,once,CASRPGQGAYEQYF,TGTGCCAGCAGGCCCGGACAGGGGGCCTACGAGCAGTACTTC
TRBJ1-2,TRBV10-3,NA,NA,CAITNGSNYGYTF,TGTGCCATCACCAACGGGAGTAACTATGGCTACACCTTC
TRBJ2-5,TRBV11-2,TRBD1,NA,CASSPSGQGQETQYF,TGTGCCAGCAGCCCCTCAGGACAGGGCCAAGAGACCCAGTACTTC
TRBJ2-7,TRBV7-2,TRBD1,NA,CASTNWDRPYEQYF,TGTGCCAGCACGAACTGGGACAGGCCCTACGAGCAGTACTTC
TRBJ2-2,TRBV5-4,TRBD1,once,CASSPGQGALRAGELFF,TGTGCCAGCAGCCCTGGACAGGGGGCGCTTAGAGCCGGGGAGCTGTTTTTT
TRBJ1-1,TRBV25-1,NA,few,CASSSTQGQRGNTEAFF,TGTGCCAGCAGCTCAACCCAGGGGCAGAGGGGGAACACTGAAGCTTTCTTT
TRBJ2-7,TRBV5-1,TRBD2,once,CASSWRGIYEQYF,TGCGCCAGCAGCTGGCGGGGGATCTACGAGCAGTACTTC